The 20 T cell receptor beta chains presented below share a single source sample, sequenced in a study of identical twins. TCRdb re-derived calls from the 5' RACE reads in MiXCR, one entry per CDR3 protein. The repertoire holds a few hundred thousand distinct CDR3 sequences, with approximately 10% as singletons. The specimen was naive T cells sorted from blood. These receptors all come from a woman aged 45-65 years in good health.

This clonotype was detected ten times or more. This chain links TRBV20-1 with TRBJ1-2; D gene uncertain. V was shortened by 5 bases and J by 6 bases, with 7 bases between the two germline ends. This CDR3 is 10 amino acids long. Germline V gives CDR1 DFQATT, CDR2 SNEGSKA (reference sequence). CDR3 amino acids: CSAANHGYTF. In DNA, the CDR3 is TGCAGTGCTGCGAACCATGGCTACACCTTC.

There are many counts of this clonotype. The rearrangement joins TRBV4-1 to TRBJ2-2; 7 bases match TRBD1. Trimming removed 3 bases from V and 5 bases from J; junction bases left unmatched: 3. Germline loops: CDR1 MGHRA, CDR2 YSYEKL. The CDR3 sequence is 14 residues long. CDR3 protein: CASSHDRVTGELFF. The DNA of the CDR3 is TGCGCCAGCAGCCATGACAGGGTAACCGGGGAGCTGTTTTTT.

This clonotype showed up just a few times. The chain employs TRBV20-1 and TRBJ2-5, with D uncertain. The CDR3 is made up of 13 amino acids. Per the germline V gene, CDR1 is DFQATT and CDR2 is SNEGSKA (reference sequence). Between the trimmed V and J ends, which lost 4 bases and 2 bases, there was a span of 11 bases. The CDR3 protein is CSAKKGKQETQYF. In nucleotides, the CDR3 is TGCAGTGCTAAAAAAGGAAAGCAAGAGACCCAGTACTTC.

This clonotype was counted between two and nine times. The J gene is TRBJ2-3, the V gene TRBV20-1; TRBD2 matches 10 bases. This CDR3 contains 16 residues. Germline values: CDR1 DFQATT, CDR2 SNEGSKA (reference sequence). With V trimmed by 6 bases and J by 2 bases, 11 bases remained unmatched. In DNA, the CDR3 is TGCAGTGCGGCAGCGGGAGGGCCTACGGTCACAGATACGCAGTATTTT. Amino acids: CSAAAGGPTVTDTQYF.

This clonotype has just a few counts. The V and J genes are TRBV20-1 and TRBJ2-1, with D uncertain. Trimming stripped 6 bases from V and 7 bases from J, with 13 bases between. The germline gives CDR1 DFQATT, CDR2 SNEGSKA (reference sequence). The CDR3 totals 12 residues. This CDR3 reads CSATPGVNEQFF. CDR3 nucleotide sequence: TGCAGTGCGACCCCCGGAGTGAATGAGCAGTTCTTC.

The rearrangement joins TRBV11-2 to TRBJ2-4; D may correspond to TRBD1 or TRBD2 (5 bases each). The germline gives CDR1 SGHAT, CDR2 FQNNGV. The V and J ends lost 4 bases and 2 bases respectively, with 12 bases between them. This CDR3 contains 15 residues. CDR3: CASSSDLGPKNIQYF. In DNA, the CDR3 is TGTGCCAGCAGCTCGGATTTGGGACCCAAAAACATTCAGTACTTC.

The V gene is TRBV30, the J gene TRBJ2-1; possibly TRBD1 or TRBD2 for D (5 bases each). There are 15 residues in the CDR3. CDR1 is GTSNPN and CDR2 is SVGIG in the germline V gene (reference sequence). Trimming shortened V by 3 bases and J by 0 bases, and 12 bases separated the two germline ends. DNA for the CDR3: TGTGCCTGGAGCCGGGGCACTAACTCCTACAATGAGCAGTTCTTC. This gives the protein CAWSRGTNSYNEQFF.

This clonotype was detected only a few times. The gene calls are TRBV10-3 and TRBJ1-2; possible D gene TRBD1, 5 bases. CDR3 size: 13 residues. Trimming left V 8 bases short and J 0 bases short, with 10 bases between. Per the germline V gene, CDR1 is ENHRY and CDR2 is SYGVKD. In DNA form, the CDR3 reads TGTGCCATCGGGGCAGGATCTAACTATGGCTACACCTTC. It yields the protein CAIGAGSNYGYTF.

This clonotype has at least ten counts. The chain couples TRBV5-8 to TRBJ1-4, with unresolved D. There are 15 residues in the CDR3. Trimming shortened V by 2 bases and J by 7 bases, and 15 bases separated the two germline ends. CDR1 and CDR2 from the germline V gene are SGHTS and YDEGEE. The CDR3 DNA reads as TGTGCCAGCAGCTTTGTACGGATCCTGGGTGAAAAACTGTTTTTT. Its protein product is CASSFVRILGEKLFF.

The sample holds many counts of this clonotype. The chain is built from TRBV29-1 and TRBJ1-1; 7 bases line up with TRBD1. This CDR3 spans 13 amino acids. CDR1 is SQVTM, CDR2 ANQGSEA, per germline. Trimming removed 8 bases from V and 4 bases from J; junction bases left unmatched: 10. The CDR3 here is CSSGQAQGTEAFF. DNA of the CDR3: TGCAGCAGCGGACAGGCCCAAGGCACTGAAGCTTTCTTT.

The genes are TRBV5-5 and TRBJ2-1; the match to TRBD1 covers 10 bases. V shed 0 bases and J 6 bases; nucleotides not matched to a gene: 6. The CDR3 runs 16 residues. Germline-derived CDR1 and CDR2 are SGHKS and YYEKEE (reference sequence). DNA of the CDR3: TGTGCCAGCAGCTTGGAGGGACAGGGGTTTCCCAATGAGCAGTTCTTC. It yields the protein CASSLEGQGFPNEQFF.

This clonotype was recorded a few times. CDR3 loop: CASSVDGSGEQFF. The CDR3 bases are TGTGCCAGCAGCGTAGATGGGTCCGGGGAGCAGTTCTTC. The chain couples TRBV9 to TRBJ2-1; D remains unclear. CDR3 size: 13 residues. The germline gives CDR1 SGDLS, CDR2 YYNGEE. Trimming removed 0 bases from V and 10 bases from J, with 11 bases in between.

The DNA for the CDR3 is TGTGCCAGCAGCCAAGTGGTCGGCGGTACTAGCACAGATACGCAGTATTTT. This encodes CASSQVVGGTSTDTQYF. J is TRBJ2-3 and V is TRBV3-1; D remains unclear. V was shortened by 1 base and J by 0 bases, with 14 bases between the two germline ends. The CDR3 has 17 residues. Germline CDR1 LGHDT, CDR2 YNNKEL (reference sequence).

This clonotype has ten or more counts. V gene TRBV20-1 combines with J gene TRBJ1-6; no reliable D call. This CDR3 region has 14 residues. Germline V gene data show CDR1 as DFQATT and CDR2 as SNEGSKA (reference sequence). With 0 bases removed from V and 7 bases from J, the gap between germline ends came to 10 bases. This CDR3 is CSARDGSGNSPLHF. CDR3 sequence (DNA): TGCAGTGCTAGAGATGGGTCGGGGAATTCACCCCTCCACTTT.

This clonotype was picked up many times. V and J are TRBV20-1 and TRBJ1-2; no clear D gene. The V gene lost 1 base and the J gene lost 7 bases, with 7 bases spanning the gap. The CDR3 spans 11 residues. Germline CDR1 reads DFQATT; CDR2 reads SNEGSKA (reference sequence). This CDR3 is CSARGGSGYTF. The DNA for the CDR3 is TGCAGTGCTAGAGGAGGGTCTGGCTACACCTTC.

This clonotype was counted only a few times. V is TRBV9 and J is TRBJ2-2; 8 nucleotides align to TRBD1. Germline assignment: CDR1 SGDLS and CDR2 YYNGEE. This CDR3 comprises 16 residues. The J segment lost 2 bases and the V segment lost 0 bases, leaving 3 bases of the junction unmatched. CDR3 protein: CASSVGQGANTGELFF. CDR3 nucleotide sequence: TGTGCCAGCAGCGTAGGCCAGGGGGCCAACACCGGGGAGCTGTTTTTT.

A few counts support this clonotype. The chain couples TRBV5-1 to TRBJ2-1; D not resolved. Trimming cost V 4 bases and J 8 bases, with 13 bases left between them. The length of the CDR3 is 13 residues. Germline V gene lookup returns CDR1 SGHRS and CDR2 YFSETQ. CDR3 residues: CASSQIGRDEQFF. In DNA, the CDR3 is TGCGCCAGCAGCCAGATAGGACGCGATGAGCAGTTCTTC.

The table lists this clonotype with a few counts. The chain couples TRBV29-1 to TRBJ1-2, with D maybe TRBD1 (6 bases). The V gene lost 5 bases and the J gene lost 14 bases, with 18 bases spanning the gap. The CDR3 sequence is 11 residues long. CDR1 and CDR2 from the germline V gene are SQVTM and ANQGSEA. The CDR3 loop is CSVLLSGAKTF. CDR3 nucleotide sequence: TGCAGCGTTCTCCTTTCGGGGGCAAAGACCTTC.

This chain links TRBV5-1 with TRBJ1-1; D ambiguous. From germline, CDR1 is SGHRS and CDR2 YFSETQ. The CDR3 is 13 residues long. The V gene lost 0 bases and the J gene lost 6 bases, with 9 bases spanning the gap. CDR3 bases: TGCGCCAGCAGCTTGGTGCGGGGTTCTGAAGCTTTCTTT. Amino acid sequence: CASSLVRGSEAFF.

This clonotype was detected ten times or more. The rearrangement uses TRBV5-1 and TRBJ1-2; maybe TRBD1 (5 bases). V was pared by 0 bases and J by 4 bases, with 7 bases between. CDR3 size: 13 residues. Germline-derived CDR1 and CDR2 are SGHRS and YFSETQ. This CDR3 is CASSLGQFYGYTF. The CDR3, as DNA: TGCGCCAGCAGCTTGGGACAGTTCTATGGCTACACCTTC.